The source of this T cell receptor beta chain is a study of blood T cell repertoires in COVID-19. In the study overall: Samples came from the United States, Italy and Spain, spanning acute and convalescent COVID-19. Sources were T cells, B-cell-depleted T cells, or PBMCs; the material itself was cDNA or gDNA.

In its sample, this clone was seen once. Sequencing was performed with immunoSEQ multiplex PCR; in TCRdb, only in-frame clones are kept and a portion is missing. The repertoire includes 350,000 to 450,000 clones, about 88% of them detected once, and approximately 1.5% sits in the top ten. The CDR3 has 13 amino acids. In germline, CDR1 is GTSNPN, CDR2 SVGIG (reference sequence). The V segment lost 0 bases and the J segment 4 bases; nucleotides outside the gene matches: 0. One Seattle source followed patients from active infection through their disease course. The chain couples TRBV30 to TRBJ2-7; 10 positions agree with TRBD2. Sequenced material: peripheral blood. The TCR sequence derives from a woman between 35 and 50 years old with COVID-19, enrolled during active disease. The chain's CDR3 is CAWSVGLAYEQYF. Here the CDR3 DNA reads TGTGCCTGGAGTGTGGGACTAGCGTACGAGCAGTACTTC.